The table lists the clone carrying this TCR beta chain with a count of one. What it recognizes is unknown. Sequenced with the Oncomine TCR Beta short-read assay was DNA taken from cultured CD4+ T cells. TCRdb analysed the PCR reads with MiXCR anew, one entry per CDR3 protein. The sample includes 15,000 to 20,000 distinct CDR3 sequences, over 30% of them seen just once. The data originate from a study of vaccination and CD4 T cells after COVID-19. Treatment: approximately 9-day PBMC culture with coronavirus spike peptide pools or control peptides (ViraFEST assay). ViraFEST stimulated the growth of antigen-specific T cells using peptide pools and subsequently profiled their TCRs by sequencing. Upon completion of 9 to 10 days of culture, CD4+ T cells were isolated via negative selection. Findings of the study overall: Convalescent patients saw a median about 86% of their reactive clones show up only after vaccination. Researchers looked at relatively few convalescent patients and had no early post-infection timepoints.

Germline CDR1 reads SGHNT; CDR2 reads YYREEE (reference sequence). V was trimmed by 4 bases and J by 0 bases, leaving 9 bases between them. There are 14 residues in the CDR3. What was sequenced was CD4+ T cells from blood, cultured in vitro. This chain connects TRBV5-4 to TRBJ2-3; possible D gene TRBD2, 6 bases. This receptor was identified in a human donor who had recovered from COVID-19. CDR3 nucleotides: TGTGCCAGCAGCCTCCGGGGGAGCACAGATACGCAGTATTTT. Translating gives CASSLRGSTDTQYF.